This TCR beta chain is drawn from a study of T cells in localized non-small cell lung cancer. By proportion, this clone is medium-sized. Its antigen remains unknown. General observations from the study: A higher density of T cells in blood coincided with extended overall survival.

Generated by immunoSEQ multiplex PCR, the TCRdb table keeps only in-frame clones and is missing some. The data hold 1,500 to 2,000 clones, with over 20% observed a single time. Per the germline V gene, CDR1 is SGHTA and CDR2 is FQGNSA. Trimming cost V 6 bases and J 7 bases; bases outside gene matches: 4. CDR3 length: 13 amino acids. The sequence came from a male donor aged 60 or over with stage I lung adenocarcinoma. The V gene is TRBV7-2, the J gene TRBJ1-5; 9 bases map to TRBD1. This specimen was lung tumor tissue, taken before any cancer treatment. In nucleotides, the CDR3 is TGTGCCAGCAGTGGGACAGGGTACCAGCCCCAGCATTTT. Its translation: CASSGTGYQPQHF. Full variable domain (remainder filled in from reference TRBV7-2 and TRBJ1-5): GAGVSQSPSNKVTEKGKDVELRCDPISGHTALYWYRQSLGQGLEFLIYFQGNSAPDKSGLPSDRFSAERTGGSVSTLTIQRTQQEDSAVYLCASSGTGYQPQHFGDGTRLSIL.